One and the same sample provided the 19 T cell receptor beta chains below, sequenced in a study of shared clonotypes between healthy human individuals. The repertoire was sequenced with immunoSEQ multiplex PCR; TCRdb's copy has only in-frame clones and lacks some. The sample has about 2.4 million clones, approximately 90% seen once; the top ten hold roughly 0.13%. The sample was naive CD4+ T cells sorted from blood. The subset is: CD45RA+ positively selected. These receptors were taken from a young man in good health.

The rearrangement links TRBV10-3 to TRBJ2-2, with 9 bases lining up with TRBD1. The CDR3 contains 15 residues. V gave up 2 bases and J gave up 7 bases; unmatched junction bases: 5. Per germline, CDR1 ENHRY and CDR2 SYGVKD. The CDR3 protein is CAISELQGANGELFF. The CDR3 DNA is TGTGCCATCAGTGAGCTACAGGGGGCTAACGGGGAGCTGTTTTTT.

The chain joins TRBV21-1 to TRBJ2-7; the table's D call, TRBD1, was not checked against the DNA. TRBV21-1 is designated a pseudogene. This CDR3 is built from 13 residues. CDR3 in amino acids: CASKVWGTCEQYF. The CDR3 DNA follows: TGTGCCAGCAAGGTCTGGGGGACATGCGAGCAGTACTTC.

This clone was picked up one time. In DNA, the CDR3 is TGTGCCAGCAGCTTGATGGGGGTTCCTAACTATGGCTACACCTTC. Translation gives CASSLMGVPNYGYTF. This sequence joins TRBV5-4 and TRBJ1-2; D is possibly TRBD1 (5 bases). CDR3 length: 15 amino acids. From germline, CDR1 is SGHNT and CDR2 YYREEE (reference sequence). V was cut by 1 base and J by 0 bases, with 10 bases left in between.

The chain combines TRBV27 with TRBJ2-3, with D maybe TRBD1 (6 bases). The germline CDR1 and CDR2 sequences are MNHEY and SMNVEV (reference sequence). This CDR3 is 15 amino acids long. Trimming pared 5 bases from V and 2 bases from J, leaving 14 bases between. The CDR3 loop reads CASSPLGQPTDTQYF. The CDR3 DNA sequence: TGTGCCAGCAGTCCCCTCGGACAGCCCACAGATACGCAGTATTTT.

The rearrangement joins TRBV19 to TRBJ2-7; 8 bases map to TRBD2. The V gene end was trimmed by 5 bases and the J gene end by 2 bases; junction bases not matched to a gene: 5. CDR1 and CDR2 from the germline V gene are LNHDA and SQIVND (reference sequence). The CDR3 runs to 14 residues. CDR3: CASSSPAGAYEQYF. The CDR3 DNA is TGTGCCAGTAGTTCACCAGCGGGAGCCTACGAGCAGTACTTC.

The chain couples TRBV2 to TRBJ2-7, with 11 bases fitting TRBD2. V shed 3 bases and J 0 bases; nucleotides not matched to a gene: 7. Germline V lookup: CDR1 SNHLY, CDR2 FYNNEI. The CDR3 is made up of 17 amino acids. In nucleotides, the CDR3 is TGTGCCAGCAGTGAGCTAGCGGGGGGCCGGAGCTCCTACGAGCAGTACTTC. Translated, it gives CASSELAGGRSSYEQYF.

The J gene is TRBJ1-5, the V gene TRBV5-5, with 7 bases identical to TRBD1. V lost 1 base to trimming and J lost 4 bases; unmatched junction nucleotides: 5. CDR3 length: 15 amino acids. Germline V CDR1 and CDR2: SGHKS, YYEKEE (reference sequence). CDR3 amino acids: CASSLTGAGNQPQHF. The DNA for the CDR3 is TGTGCCAGCAGCTTGACAGGGGCCGGTAATCAGCCCCAGCATTTT. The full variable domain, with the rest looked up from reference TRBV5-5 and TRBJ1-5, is DAGVTQSPTHLIKTRGQQVTLRCSPISGHKSVSWYQQVLGQGPQFIFQYYEKEERGRGNFPDRFSARQFPNYSSELNVNALLLGDSALYLCASSLTGAGNQPQHFGDGTRLSIL.

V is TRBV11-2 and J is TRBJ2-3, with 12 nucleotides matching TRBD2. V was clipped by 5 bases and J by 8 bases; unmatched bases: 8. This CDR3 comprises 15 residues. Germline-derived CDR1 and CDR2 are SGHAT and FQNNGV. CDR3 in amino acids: CASSNLAGGSRTQYF. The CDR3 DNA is TGTGCCAGCAGCAATCTAGCGGGGGGGTCTCGTACGCAGTATTTT.

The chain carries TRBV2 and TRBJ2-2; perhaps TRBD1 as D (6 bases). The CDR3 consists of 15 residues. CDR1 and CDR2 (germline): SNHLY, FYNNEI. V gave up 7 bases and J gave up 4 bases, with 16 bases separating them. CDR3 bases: TGTGCCAGCACGGGACACGGTGAAACCACCGGGGAGCTGTTTTTT. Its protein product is CASTGHGETTGELFF. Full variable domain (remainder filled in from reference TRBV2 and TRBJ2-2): EPEVTQTPSHQVTQMGQEVILRCVPISNHLYFYWYRQILGQKVEFLVSFYNNEISEKSEIFDDQFSVERPDGSNFTLKIRSTKLEDSAMYFCASTGHGETTGELFFGEGSRLTVL.

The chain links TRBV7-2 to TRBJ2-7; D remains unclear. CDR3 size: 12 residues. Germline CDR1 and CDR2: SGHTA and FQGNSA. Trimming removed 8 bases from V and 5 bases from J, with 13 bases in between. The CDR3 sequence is CASGPFSHEQYF. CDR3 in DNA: TGTGCCAGCGGCCCCTTTTCCCACGAGCAGTACTTC.

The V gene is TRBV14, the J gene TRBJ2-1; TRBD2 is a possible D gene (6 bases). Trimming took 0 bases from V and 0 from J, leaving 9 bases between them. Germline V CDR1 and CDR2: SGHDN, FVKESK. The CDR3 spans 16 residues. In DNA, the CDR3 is TGTGCCAGCAGCCAAGAAGGAGGGAGCTCCTACAATGAGCAGTTCTTC. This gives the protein CASSQEGGSSYNEQFF.

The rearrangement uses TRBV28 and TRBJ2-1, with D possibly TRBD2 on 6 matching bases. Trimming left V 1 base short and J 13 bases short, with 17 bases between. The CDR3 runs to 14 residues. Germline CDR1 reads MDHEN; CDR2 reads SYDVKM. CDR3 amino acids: CASSLSLGGGRQFF. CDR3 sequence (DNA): TGTGCCAGCAGTTTATCGTTGGGAGGCGGACGACAGTTCTTC.

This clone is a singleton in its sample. CDR3: CASSAGTGSPGANVLTF. The CDR3 DNA reads TGCGCCAGCAGTGCCGGGACAGGGAGTCCTGGGGCCAACGTCCTGACTTTC. The chain joins TRBV10-2 to TRBJ2-6; 9 nucleotides line up with TRBD1. J was trimmed by 2 bases and V by 4 bases; bases with no gene match: 6. CDR3 length: 17 residues. CDR1 and CDR2 (germline): WSHSY, SAAADI.

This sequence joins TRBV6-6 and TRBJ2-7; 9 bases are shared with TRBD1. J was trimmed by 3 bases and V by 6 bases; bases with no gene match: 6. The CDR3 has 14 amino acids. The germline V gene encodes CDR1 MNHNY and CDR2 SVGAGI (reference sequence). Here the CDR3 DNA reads TGTGCCAGCAGGCCGACAGGGGGTTACTACGAGCAGTACTTC. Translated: CASRPTGGYYEQYF.

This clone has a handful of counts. In DNA, the CDR3 is TGTGCCAGCAGTGACGAAGGTGGTGGCTACACCTTC. It encodes CASSDEGGGYTF. V and J are TRBV2 and TRBJ1-2; D is undetermined. V dropped 3 bases and J dropped 7 bases, with 9 bases sitting between them. This CDR3 contains 12 residues. Germline-derived CDR1 and CDR2 are SNHLY and FYNNEI.

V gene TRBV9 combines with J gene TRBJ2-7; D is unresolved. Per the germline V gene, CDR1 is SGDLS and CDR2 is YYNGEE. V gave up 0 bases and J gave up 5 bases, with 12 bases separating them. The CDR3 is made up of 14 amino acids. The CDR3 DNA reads TGTGCCAGCAGCGTAGGGCCTGGATCCCACGAGCAGTACTTC. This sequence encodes CASSVGPGSHEQYF.

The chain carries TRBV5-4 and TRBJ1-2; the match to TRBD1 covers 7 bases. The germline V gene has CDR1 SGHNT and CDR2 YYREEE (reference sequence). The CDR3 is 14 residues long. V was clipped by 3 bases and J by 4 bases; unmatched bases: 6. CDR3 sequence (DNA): TGTGCCAGCAGCTCCAGACAGGGTGCCTATGGCTACACCTTC. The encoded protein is CASSSRQGAYGYTF.

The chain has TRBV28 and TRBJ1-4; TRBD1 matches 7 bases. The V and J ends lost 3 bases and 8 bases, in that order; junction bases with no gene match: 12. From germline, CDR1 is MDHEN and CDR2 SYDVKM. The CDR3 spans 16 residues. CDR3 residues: CASSFGSGTGEEKLFF. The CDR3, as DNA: TGTGCCAGCAGTTTTGGGTCCGGTACAGGGGAAGAAAAACTGTTTTTT.

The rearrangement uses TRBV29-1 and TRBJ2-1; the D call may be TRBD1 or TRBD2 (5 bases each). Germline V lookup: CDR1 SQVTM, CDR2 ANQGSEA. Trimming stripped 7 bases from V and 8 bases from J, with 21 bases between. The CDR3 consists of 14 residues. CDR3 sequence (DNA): TGCAGCGCAGAGAGGGGTAGCCCAAGGTATGAGCAGTTCTTC. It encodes CSAERGSPRYEQFF.